The 19 T cell receptor beta chains below come from one sample, sequenced in a study of CD8+CD57+ T cells in acquired aplastic anemia. Genomic DNA, serving as template, underwent TCR beta VDJ and CDR3 profiling. In TCRdb, the reads were re-called with MiXCR into one record per CDR3 protein. The sample lists under 200,000 distinct CDR3 sequences; roughly 40% were seen once. The sequencing sample was made of sorted CD4+, CD8+, or CD8+CD57+ T cells (not recorded which) from PBMCs. The origin of the receptors is a human donor in good health.

Notes on this clonotype: This may arise from a read error, as a much more abundant clone is one base away. Here the CDR3 reads CPSSLLGGDFNSPLHF. The CDR3 nucleotides read TGTCCCAGCAGCTTGTTGGGGGGCGACTTCAACTCACCCCTCCACTTT. The chain couples TRBV5-5 to TRBJ1-6; D perhaps matches TRBD1 (6 bases). The germline V gene encodes CDR1 SGHKS and CDR2 YYEKEE (reference sequence). The CDR3 runs 16 residues. Looking up the rest from reference TRBV5-5 and TRBJ1-6 gives the full variable domain: DAGVTQSPTHLIKTRGQQVTLRCSPISGHKSVSWYQQVLGQGPQFIFQYYEKEERGRGNFPDRFSARQFPNYSSELNVNALLLGDSALYLCPSSLLGGDFNSPLHFGNGTRLTVT.

A note on this clonotype: Given a much more abundant clone one base away, this may be a read error. This chain links TRBV10-3 with TRBJ2-5, with a weak D call TRBD2 (6 bases). The CDR3 sequence is 15 residues long. Trimming took 6 bases from V and 9 from J, leaving 23 bases between them. The V gene's germline CDR1 is ENHRY and CDR2 SYGVKD. The DNA for the CDR3 is TGTGCCATCAGCATGGACAAGGGGCTCGGGGAGGCCCAGTACTTC. This gives the protein CAISMDKGLGEAQYF.

As concerns this clonotype: At one of its ends the junction is not consistent with the germline gene, which may arise from a read error. The rearrangement uses TRBV15 and TRBJ2-2; tentatively, D is TRBD1 (5 bases). CDR1 and CDR2 from the germline V gene are LNHNV and YYDKDF (reference sequence). The CDR3 is 16 amino acids. The CDR3, as DNA: TGTGCCGCCAGCAGAGTTAGGCAGGGGAACACCGGGGAGCTGTTTTTT. Amino acid sequence: CAASRVRQGNTGELFF. The full variable domain, rest sourced from reference TRBV15 and TRBJ2-2, is DAMVIQNPRYQVTQFGKPVTLSCSQTLNHNVMYWYQQKSSQAPKLLFHYYDKDFNNEADTPDNFQSRRPNTSFCFLDIRSPGLGDTAMYLCAASRVRQGNTGELFFGEGSRLTVL.

V usage is TRBV7-9 and J usage is TRBJ2-5; no firm D call. The V gene's germline CDR1 is SEHNR and CDR2 FQNEAQ (reference sequence). CDR3 length: 15 amino acids. The V end lost 1 base, the J end lost 4 bases, and 13 bases lay between the germline ends. Here the CDR3 DNA reads TGTGCCAGCAGCTTAGAGGAGCGTGTGCGAGAGACCCAGTACTTC. Translated, it gives CASSLEERVRETQYF.

This clonotype was detected a few times. Its ends do not fully match the called genes, so a read error is possible. The rearrangement links TRBV9 to TRBJ1-2; no clear D. The CDR3 consists of 12 residues. In germline, CDR1 is SGDLS, CDR2 YYNGEE. The CDR3: CASNDGNYGCTF. DNA of the CDR3: TGTGCCAGCAATGACGGGAACTATGGCTGCACCTTC.

The table lists this clonotype with many counts. The chain is built from TRBV10-1 and TRBJ2-1, with TRBD2 matching over 8 bases. CDR3 length: 15 residues. V shed 2 bases, J shed 7 bases, and the junction held 7 bases outside the gene matches. Germline V gene lookup returns CDR1 WNHNN and CDR2 SYGVQD (reference sequence). DNA of the CDR3: TGCGCCAGCAGTGAGGGGGTAGCGGGACCGAATGAGCAGTTCTTC. This sequence encodes CASSEGVAGPNEQFF.

The chain couples TRBV7-2 to TRBJ2-7, with a possible D match to TRBD2 (6 bases). Trimming cost V 1 base and J 2 bases, with 9 bases left between them. Germline V gene lookup returns CDR1 SGHTA and CDR2 FQGNSA. There are 14 residues in the CDR3. This chain's CDR3 is CASSLVGGPYEQYF. In DNA form, the CDR3 reads TGTGCCAGCAGCTTAGTGGGGGGTCCCTACGAGCAGTACTTC.

At least ten counts were recorded for this clonotype. The rearrangement joins TRBV20-1 to TRBJ1-1; D not certain. CDR1 is DFQATT, CDR2 SNEGSKA, per germline (reference sequence). The CDR3 extends over 15 amino acids. The CDR3 nucleotides are TGCTCCCCTAATCTCTGGAACGGCAGGAACACTGAAGCTTTCTTT. It is translated as CSPNLWNGRNTEAFF.

CDR3: CATSRGLGSSGANVLTF. The CDR3 nucleotides read TGTGCCACCAGCAGGGGGCTGGGGTCCTCTGGGGCCAACGTCCTGACTTTC. The chain has TRBV24-1 and TRBJ2-6, with 8 bases matching TRBD1. Germline V gene sequence: CDR1 KGHDR, CDR2 SFDVKD. J was trimmed by 0 bases and V by 7 bases; bases with no gene match: 7. The CDR3 contains 17 residues.

Turning to this clonotype: One junction end disagrees with the germline gene, perhaps due to a read error. The rearrangement uses TRBV2 and TRBJ2-1, with 8 bases aligning to TRBD2. This CDR3 has 13 amino acids. CDR1 is SNHLY, CDR2 FYNNEI, per germline. In DNA form, the CDR3 reads TGTGCCAGCTCCTGGGATAGCGGGAATGAGCAGTCCTTC. The encoded protein is CASSWDSGNEQSF.

This clonotype was detected a few times. This chain connects TRBV18 to TRBJ1-2, with D uncertain. V lost 5 bases and J lost 3, with 13 bases in between. Germline V gives CDR1 KGHSH, CDR2 LQKENI. CDR3 length: 14 residues. The CDR3 DNA reads TGTGCCAGCTCAAAAGACTCGGGCTACTATGGCTACACCTTC. Residues: CASSKDSGYYGYTF.

The chain links TRBV7-6 to TRBJ2-2; D possibly corresponds to TRBD1 (5 bases). V was clipped by 3 bases and J by 2 bases, with 7 bases between them. CDR1 is SGHVS, CDR2 FNYEAQ, per germline. The CDR3 sequence is 14 residues long. In DNA form, the CDR3 reads TGTGCCAGCAGCTTCAGGGCTAACACCGGGGAGCTGTTTTTT. This codes for CASSFRANTGELFF.

Concerning this clonotype itself: The conserved phenylalanine or tryptophan normally closing the CDR3 is absent here, so this likely arose from a read error. This chain links TRBV5-8 with TRBJ1-6; tentatively, D is TRBD1 (6 bases). V was trimmed by 5 bases and J by 9 bases, leaving 18 bases between them. The CDR3 length is 15 residues. Germline CDR1 reads SGHTS; CDR2 reads YDEGEE. The CDR3 coding sequence is TGTGCCAGCAGTTGGACGAGGACAGAGACTTCACCCCTCCACTCT. Its translation is CASSWTRTETSPLHS.

This clonotype occurred once. This CDR3 is CASSERTGGSSPLHF. In DNA, the CDR3 is TGTGCCAGCAGCGAACGGACAGGGGGTAGTTCACCCCTCCACTTT. J is TRBJ1-6 and V is TRBV25-1; 10 nucleotides agree with TRBD1. Per germline, CDR1 MGHDK and CDR2 SYGVNS. The CDR3 length is 15 residues. J lost 9 bases, V lost 6 bases, and 8 bases had no gene match.

A word on this clonotype: A much bigger clone sits one base away, suggesting this may be a read error. This rearrangement joins TRBV7-2 to TRBJ2-5; 14 bases fit TRBD2. The germline V gene has CDR1 SGHTA and CDR2 FQGNSA. Germline trimming cut 11 bases from V and 5 bases from J; bases unmatched to any gene: 13. CDR3 length: 16 residues. The CDR3, as DNA: TGTGCCTGGAGTCTGACTAGCGGGAGGGCCTGGGAGACCCAGTACTTC. This gives the protein CAWSLTSGRAWETQYF.

This chain connects TRBV15 to TRBJ2-5, with 9 bases fitting TRBD1. The ends lost 8 bases at V and 6 bases at J; junction bases unmatched: 10. Germline CDR1 reads LNHNV; CDR2 reads YYDKDF (reference sequence). This CDR3 region has 14 residues. Written as DNA, the CDR3 is TGTGCCACCCTCTCCGGGACAGGGACGCAGACCCAGTACTTC. It is translated as CATLSGTGTQTQYF.

The chain combines TRBV28 with TRBJ2-7; 8 bases align to TRBD2. This CDR3 region has 16 residues. Germline V lookup: CDR1 MDHEN, CDR2 SYDVKM. J gave up 4 bases and V 5 bases, and 13 bases lay outside the gene matches. CDR3 sequence (DNA): TGTGCCAGCAGTACCCCTGTAGGACTAGCCGTTTACGAGCAGTACTTC. This translates into CASSTPVGLAVYEQYF.

The table lists this clonotype with a few counts. The V and J genes are TRBV2 and TRBJ1-1, with D tentatively TRBD1 (6 bases). The germline gives CDR1 SNHLY, CDR2 FYNNEI. V was shortened by 6 bases and J by 8 bases, with 7 bases between the two germline ends. There are 10 residues in the CDR3. The CDR3 region has the DNA TGTGCCAGCAGGGGGGGCGAAGCTTTCTTT. The encoded protein is CASRGGEAFF.

This chain joins TRBV25-1 and TRBJ1-2, with unresolved D. This CDR3 region has 11 residues. Trimming removed 4 bases at V and 2 bases at J, with 2 bases between. CDR1 and CDR2 from the germline V gene are MGHDK and SYGVNS. The CDR3 sequence: CASSVNYGYTF. The CDR3 region has the DNA TGTGCCAGCAGTGTAAACTATGGCTACACCTTC.